Shown below are 19 T cell receptor beta chains from a single sample sequenced in a study of blood T cell repertoires in COVID-19. TCRdb's table, derived via immunoSEQ multiplex PCR, lists solely in-frame clones and lacks some. The sample includes 100,000 to 120,000 clones, 72% of them seen just once. Sequenced material: peripheral blood. These receptor sequences come from an older woman with acute or convalescent COVID-19.

The chain joins TRBV11-3 to TRBJ2-2; maybe TRBD1 (6 bases). The germline gives CDR1 SGHNT, CDR2 YENEEA. The V and J ends lost 5 bases and 1 base respectively, with 14 bases between them. The CDR3 covers 16 residues. The CDR3 loop reads CASSAGRTENTGELFF. CDR3 DNA: TGTGCCAGCAGCGCCGGCAGGACAGAGAACACCGGGGAGCTGTTTTTT.

This rearrangement joins TRBV2 to TRBJ1-4; TRBD1 matches 11 bases. J gave up 5 bases and V 6 bases, and 5 bases lay outside the gene matches. Germline CDR1 reads SNHLY; CDR2 reads FYNNEI. CDR3 length: 15 residues. The CDR3 DNA sequence: TGTGCCAGCAGCCAGGACAGGGGGCCGAATGAAAAACTGTTTTTT. It is translated as CASSQDRGPNEKLFF.

V gene TRBV2 combines with J gene TRBJ1-4; TRBD1 aligns across 8 bases. The V segment lost 6 bases and the J segment 6 bases; nucleotides outside the gene matches: 9. Per germline, CDR1 SNHLY and CDR2 FYNNEI. The CDR3 runs to 15 residues. The CDR3 loop is CASRQGQGLDEKLFF. The CDR3 nucleotides are TGTGCCAGCAGACAAGGACAGGGTCTGGATGAAAAACTGTTTTTT.

Only a few counts were recorded for this clone. The V and J genes are TRBV29-1 and TRBJ1-1; TRBD1 is a possible D gene (6 bases). V was clipped by 5 bases and J by 0 bases, with 10 bases between them. Germline values: CDR1 SQVTM, CDR2 ANQGSEA. CDR3 length equals 13 residues. As DNA, the CDR3 is TGCAGCGTTTCGGGACATATGAACACTGAAGCTTTCTTT. It is translated as CSVSGHMNTEAFF.

The J gene is TRBJ1-1, the V gene TRBV19, with 9 bases that match TRBD1. Per the germline V gene, CDR1 is LNHDA and CDR2 is SQIVND (reference sequence). V gave up 6 bases and J gave up 1 base; unmatched junction bases: 6. The CDR3 contains 15 residues. The CDR3 DNA reads as TGTGCCAGTAGCAGTCCGGGACAGGGGAACACTGAAGCTTTCTTT. It specifies CASSSPGQGNTEAFF.

The DNA for the CDR3 is TGCGCCAGCAGCTACACAGGGGGCGCTGGGTTCTTC. Protein product: CASSYTGGAGFF. This sequence joins TRBV5-1 and TRBJ2-1; 9 bases fit TRBD1. The CDR3 is made up of 12 amino acids. From germline, CDR1 is SGHRS and CDR2 YFSETQ. V shed 3 bases, J shed 15 bases, and the junction held 7 bases outside the gene matches.

J is TRBJ1-1 and V is TRBV28; D might be TRBD1 (6 bases). V lost 6 bases and J 12 bases, leaving 17 bases between the germline ends. The length of the CDR3 is 12 residues. Germline CDR1 and CDR2: MDHEN and SYDVKM. The CDR3 coding sequence is TGTGCCAGCAGCCCGGGGAACAGGGTCCCTTTCTTT. It encodes CASSPGNRVPFF.

The V gene is TRBV19, the J gene TRBJ2-7; D is uncertain. This CDR3 has 14 residues. Trimming removed 1 base from V and 0 bases from J, with 7 bases in between. The germline V gene has CDR1 LNHDA and CDR2 SQIVND (reference sequence). The CDR3 region has the DNA TGTGCCAGTAGTATAGGCGGCAGCTCCTACGAGCAGTACTTC. This codes for CASSIGGSSYEQYF.

V is TRBV6-1 and J is TRBJ1-1; D gene unclear. CDR1 MNHNS and CDR2 SASEGT come from the germline V gene. This CDR3 is built from 15 residues. V was shortened by 2 bases and J by 0 bases, with 10 bases between the two germline ends. CDR3 sequence (DNA): TGTGCCAGCAGTGAATGGAGCAGATTGAACACTGAAGCTTTCTTT. It codes for CASSEWSRLNTEAFF.

V is TRBV9 and J is TRBJ1-3; D is undetermined. The CDR3 sequence is 13 residues long. In germline, CDR1 is SGDLS, CDR2 YYNGEE. The ends were cut back, 3 bases at V and 4 bases at J, with 8 bases in the middle. DNA of the CDR3: TGTGCCAGCAGCGCCTCTCCCGGAAACACCATATATTTT. This translates into CASSASPGNTIYF.

This rearrangement joins TRBV19 to TRBJ1-2, with 7 bases fitting TRBD1. V shed 6 bases, J shed 2 bases, and the junction held 9 bases outside the gene matches. The length of the CDR3 is 15 residues. In germline, CDR1 is LNHDA, CDR2 SQIVND (reference sequence). CDR3: CASRRGQDLNYGYTF. Here the CDR3 DNA reads TGTGCCAGTAGACGAGGACAGGACTTAAACTATGGCTACACCTTC.

The chain recombines TRBV27 with TRBJ2-7; TRBD1 matches at 7 bases. V trimming: 5 bases; J trimming: 0 bases; junction bases outside the gene matches: 7. This CDR3 has 15 residues. From germline, CDR1 is MNHEY and CDR2 SMNVEV (reference sequence). In DNA form, the CDR3 reads TGTGCCAGCAGTCCACAGGGGTCCCTCTCCTACGAGCAGTACTTC. This encodes CASSPQGSLSYEQYF.

The chain joins TRBV7-8 to TRBJ1-2; D is unresolved. This CDR3 is built from 15 residues. CDR1 and CDR2 from the germline V gene are SGHVS and FQNEAQ. V was trimmed by 1 base and J by 0 bases, leaving 9 bases between them. CDR3: CASSLDRLANYGYTF. The CDR3 DNA reads TGTGCCAGCAGCTTAGACAGATTAGCTAACTATGGCTACACCTTC. The entire variable domain, with the rest obtained from reference TRBV7-8 and TRBJ1-2, is as follows: GAGVSQSPRYKVAKRGQDVALRCDPISGHVSLFWYQQALGQGPEFLTYFQNEAQLDKSGLPSDRFFAERPEGSVSTLKIQRTQQEDSAVYLCASSLDRLANYGYTFGSGTRLTVV.

This clone appeared a few times. The chain has TRBV5-6 and TRBJ1-2; D call uncertain. This CDR3 comprises 13 residues. The V and J ends lost 3 bases and 8 bases respectively, with 14 bases between them. Germline CDR1 is SGHDT and CDR2 is YYEEEE. The CDR3 region has the DNA TGTGCCAGCAGCTCCTGGGCGCATGGGGGCTACACCTTC. Translated, it gives CASSSWAHGGYTF.

The table lists this clone with a few counts. The V call is TRBV28, the J call TRBJ2-7; D perhaps matches TRBD1 (5 bases). CDR1 and CDR2 (germline): MDHEN, SYDVKM. CDR3 length: 14 residues. Trimming left V 3 bases short and J 2 bases short, with 11 bases between. CDR3 region: CASSFAGPPYEQYF. The CDR3, as DNA: TGTGCCAGCAGTTTCGCAGGGCCACCCTACGAGCAGTACTTC.

J is TRBJ1-5 and V is TRBV18; D is ambiguous. CDR1 is KGHSH and CDR2 is LQKENI in the germline V gene. Between the trimmed V and J ends, which lost 4 bases and 0 bases, there was a span of 16 bases. This CDR3 comprises 17 residues. The CDR3 sequence: CASSLWRNLDSNQPQHF. DNA of the CDR3: TGTGCCAGCTCACTGTGGCGGAATTTAGATAGCAATCAGCCCCAGCATTTT.

The rearrangement links TRBV6-6 to TRBJ2-1; a possible D gene is TRBD1 (5 bases). The CDR3 contains 15 residues. Germline V gene sequence: CDR1 MNHNY, CDR2 SVGAGI (reference sequence). With 6 bases removed from V and 4 bases from J, the gap between germline ends came to 16 bases. The CDR3 sequence is CASRDTQGTYNEQFF. The CDR3 DNA is TGTGCCAGCAGGGACACCCAAGGTACTTACAATGAGCAGTTCTTC.

There are a few counts of this clone. The chain combines TRBV10-3 with TRBJ2-2; TRBD1 might be the D (7 bases). CDR3 length equals 14 residues. V was clipped by 8 bases and J by 2 bases, with 12 bases between them. Germline CDR1 and CDR2: ENHRY and SYGVKD. This CDR3 is CAIGGTANTGELFF. CDR3 nucleotide sequence: TGTGCCATCGGCGGGACAGCTAACACCGGGGAGCTGTTTTTT.

This chain uses TRBV18 with TRBJ1-5, with D uncertain. CDR1 is KGHSH, CDR2 LQKENI, per germline. The CDR3 runs to 14 residues. Trimming removed 1 base at V and 9 bases at J, with 13 bases between. The CDR3 reads CASSPLAREGPQHF. In nucleotides, the CDR3 is TGTGCCAGCTCACCACTAGCCCGCGAAGGGCCCCAGCATTTT. Supplemented by reference TRBV18 and TRBJ1-5, the full variable domain reads NAGVMQNPRHLVRRRGQEARLRCSPMKGHSHVYWYRQLPEEGLKFMVYLQKENIIDESGMPKERFSAEFPKEGPSILRIQQVVRGDSAAYFCASSPLAREGPQHFGDGTRLSIL.